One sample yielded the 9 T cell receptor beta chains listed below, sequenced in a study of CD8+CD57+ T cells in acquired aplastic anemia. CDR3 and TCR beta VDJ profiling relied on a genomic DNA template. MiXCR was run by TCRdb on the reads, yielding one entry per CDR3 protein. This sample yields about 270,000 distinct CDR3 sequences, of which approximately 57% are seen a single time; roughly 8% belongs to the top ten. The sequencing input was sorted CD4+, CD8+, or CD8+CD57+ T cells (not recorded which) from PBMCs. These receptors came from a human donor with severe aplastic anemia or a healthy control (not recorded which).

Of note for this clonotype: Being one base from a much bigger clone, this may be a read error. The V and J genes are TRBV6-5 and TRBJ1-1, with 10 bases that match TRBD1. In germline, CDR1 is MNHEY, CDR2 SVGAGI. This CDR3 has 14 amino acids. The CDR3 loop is CACRPGQGGTEAFF. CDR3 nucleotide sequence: TGTGCCTGCAGGCCTGGACAGGGGGGCACTGAAGCTTTCTTT.

The DNA of the CDR3 is TGTGCCAGTAGTGTACAGGTCGTCCCCTCGGGGTCACCCCTCCACTTT. Translation: CASSVQVVPSGSPLHF. The chain employs TRBV19 and TRBJ1-6; TRBD1 might be the D (5 bases). V was clipped by 5 bases and J by 10 bases, with 21 bases between them. This CDR3 comprises 16 residues. Germline CDR1 LNHDA, CDR2 SQIVND (reference sequence).

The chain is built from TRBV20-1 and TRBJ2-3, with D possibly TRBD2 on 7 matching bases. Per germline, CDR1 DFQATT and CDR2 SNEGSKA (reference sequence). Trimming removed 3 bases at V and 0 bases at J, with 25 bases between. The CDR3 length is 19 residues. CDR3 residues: CSASRGASWVGTSTDTQYF. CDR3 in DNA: TGCAGTGCTAGCCGGGGGGCGTCTTGGGTAGGGACCAGCACAGATACGCAGTATTTT.

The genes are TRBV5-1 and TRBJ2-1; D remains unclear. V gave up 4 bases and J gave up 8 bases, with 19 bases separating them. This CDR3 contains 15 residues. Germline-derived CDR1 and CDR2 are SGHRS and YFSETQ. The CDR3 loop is CASSHGGFEVDEQFF. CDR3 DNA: TGCGCCAGCAGCCACGGTGGGTTTGAAGTCGATGAGCAGTTCTTC. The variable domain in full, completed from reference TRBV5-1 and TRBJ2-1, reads KAGVTQTPRYLIKTRGQQVTLSCSPISGHRSVSWYQQTPGQGLQFLFEYFSETQRNKGNFPGRFSGRQFSNSRSEMNVSTLELGDSALYLCASSHGGFEVDEQFFGPGTRLTVL.

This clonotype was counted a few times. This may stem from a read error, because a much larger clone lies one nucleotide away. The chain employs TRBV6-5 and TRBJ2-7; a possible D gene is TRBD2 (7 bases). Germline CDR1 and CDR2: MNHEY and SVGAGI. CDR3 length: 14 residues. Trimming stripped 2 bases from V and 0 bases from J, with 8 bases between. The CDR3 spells CASSYGGASYEQYF. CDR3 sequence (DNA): TGTGCCAGCAGTTACGGGGGGGCCTCCTACGAGCAGTACTTC.

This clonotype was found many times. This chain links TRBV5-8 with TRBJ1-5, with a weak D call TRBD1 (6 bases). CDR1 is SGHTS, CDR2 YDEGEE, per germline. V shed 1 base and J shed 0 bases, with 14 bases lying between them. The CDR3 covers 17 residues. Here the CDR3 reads CASSLLWGALSNQPQHF. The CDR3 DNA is TGTGCCAGCAGCTTGCTATGGGGGGCACTTAGCAATCAGCCCCAGCATTTT.

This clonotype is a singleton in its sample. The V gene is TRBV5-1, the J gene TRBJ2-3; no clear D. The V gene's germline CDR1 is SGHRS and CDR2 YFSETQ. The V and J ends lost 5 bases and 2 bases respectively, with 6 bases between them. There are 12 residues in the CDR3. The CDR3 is CASRYATDTQYF. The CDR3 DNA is TGCGCCAGCAGGTACGCCACAGATACGCAGTATTTT.

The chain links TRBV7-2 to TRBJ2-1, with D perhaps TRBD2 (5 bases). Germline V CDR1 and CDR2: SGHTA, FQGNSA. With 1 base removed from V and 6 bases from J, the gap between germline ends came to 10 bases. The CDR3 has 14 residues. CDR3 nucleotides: TGTGCCAGCAGCTTAGAACGGGGTGTCAATGAGCAGTTCTTC. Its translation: CASSLERGVNEQFF.

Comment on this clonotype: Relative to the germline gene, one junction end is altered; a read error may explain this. CDR3 in DNA: TGTGCCAGCAGCGTAGAGCCGGGACAGGGCGTCACTGAAGCTTCCTTT. This encodes CASSVEPGQGVTEASF. The chain joins TRBV9 to TRBJ1-1, with 9 bases fitting TRBD1. Germline V gene lookup returns CDR1 SGDLS and CDR2 YYNGEE. CDR3 length equals 16 residues. Variable domain in full (rest from reference TRBV9 and TRBJ1-1): DSGVTQTPKHLITATGQRVTLRCSPRSGDLSVYWYQQSLDQGLQFLIQYYNGEERAKGNILERFSAQQFPDLHSELNLSSLELGDSALYFCASSVEPGQGVTEASFGQGTRLTVV.